Shown below are 21 T cell receptor beta chains from a single sample sequenced in a study of vaccination and CD4 T cells after COVID-19. Antigens of these TCRs are unknown. Treatment described: roughly 10-day PBMC culture with coronavirus spike peptide pools or control peptides (ViraFEST assay). The assay that was used to sequence DNA from cultured CD4+ T cells was the Oncomine TCR Beta short-read assay. TCRdb fed the PCR reads into MiXCR, producing one record per CDR3 protein. The sample records more than 10,000 distinct CDR3 sequences, approximately 37% being singletons. Sequencing input: cultured CD4+ T cells from blood. The receptors stem from a human donor with COVID-19.

This clonotype turned up a few times. The chain couples TRBV20-1 to TRBJ2-5; weak D call: TRBD2 (5 bases). CDR3 length: 13 residues. CDR1 is DFQATT and CDR2 is SNEGSKA in the germline V gene (reference sequence). V was cut by 3 bases and J by 6 bases, with 14 bases left in between. CDR3 bases: TGCAGTGCTAGTTTTGCTAGCACAAAGACCCAGTACTTC. This sequence encodes CSASFASTKTQYF.

This clonotype has only a few counts. The chain carries TRBV2 and TRBJ1-2; a possible D gene is TRBD1 (5 bases). The germline V gene has CDR1 SNHLY and CDR2 FYNNEI. The CDR3 loop spans 15 amino acids. Trimming removed 4 bases at V and 0 bases at J, with 12 bases between. CDR3 sequence (DNA): TGTGCCAGCAGTGGACAGCTCCTTTCTAACTATGGCTACACCTTC. Translation: CASSGQLLSNYGYTF.

This chain connects TRBV7-3 to TRBJ2-1, with D possibly matching TRBD2 (6 bases). The CDR3 has 14 residues. Trimming cost V 0 bases and J 5 bases, with 8 bases left between them. CDR1 is SGHTA and CDR2 is FQGTGA in the germline V gene. Here the CDR3 DNA reads TGTGCCAGCAGCTTAACTGGGAGGAACAATGAGCAGTTCTTC. It codes for CASSLTGRNNEQFF.

This clonotype was detected once. Sequence at one end of the junction differs from germline and may be a read error. V and J are TRBV7-7 and TRBJ2-1; the D gene is possibly TRBD1 (6 bases). The length of the CDR3 is 12 residues. Germline CDR1 and CDR2: SSHAT and FNYEAQ (reference sequence). The CDR3 coding sequence is TGTGCTAGCAGCTCGACAGGCAATGAGCAGTTCTTC. Translation gives CASSSTGNEQFF.

The CDR3 protein is CASSLQGLGELFF. CDR3 bases: TGTGCCAGCAGCTTACAGGGGTTGGGGGAGCTGTTTTTT. The V and J genes are TRBV7-3 and TRBJ2-2; D might be TRBD1 (6 bases). This CDR3 spans 13 amino acids. Germline V gene data show CDR1 as SGHTA and CDR2 as FQGTGA. V shed 2 bases and J shed 8 bases, with 9 bases lying between them.

V usage is TRBV12-3 or TRBV12-4 and J usage is TRBJ2-1; the D gene is possibly TRBD2 (6 bases). The CDR3 covers 15 residues. The germline V and J ends were trimmed by 3 bases and 4 bases, with 13 bases remaining between them. CDR3 DNA sequence: TGTGCCAGCAGTTTTCGGGGGACCTTATACAATGAGCAGTTCTTC. It codes for CASSFRGTLYNEQFF.

The chain is built from TRBV5-8 and TRBJ2-3, with D hard to call. CDR3 length: 14 residues. Germline V gene data show CDR1 as SGHTS and CDR2 as YDEGEE. V lost 4 bases and J lost 6, with 15 bases in between. In DNA form, the CDR3 reads TGTGCCAGCAGCCCCCGGTTTGTAGTCGATACGCAGTATTTT. It yields the protein CASSPRFVVDTQYF.

This rearrangement joins TRBV6-4 to TRBJ2-7, with a tentative D call TRBD1 (5 bases). Germline V CDR1 and CDR2: MRHNA, SNTAGT. The CDR3 covers 14 residues. Trimming took 6 bases from V and 0 from J, leaving 12 bases between them. This CDR3 reads CASSPTGNSYEQYF. CDR3 DNA sequence: TGTGCCAGCAGCCCTACAGGAAACTCCTACGAGCAGTACTTC.

The chain uses TRBV10-3 and TRBJ2-1, with 14 positions matching TRBD2. The CDR3 length is 15 residues. The germline CDR1 and CDR2 sequences are ENHRY and SYGVKD. After removal of 10 bases from V and 9 bases from J, the junction contained 11 bases not matched to a gene. The CDR3 region has the DNA TGTGCCACCTCTCAGACTAGCGGGGGGGCGACTGAGCAGTTCTTC. Protein product: CATSQTSGGATEQFF.

This clonotype was seen once. A junction end diverges from the germline sequence, so it may reflect a read error. The chain uses TRBV7-7 and TRBJ2-3; D is unresolved. CDR1 SSHAT and CDR2 FNYEAQ come from the germline V gene (reference sequence). The CDR3 runs 13 residues. This CDR3 is CASSEQSTDTQYF. CDR3 coding DNA: TGTGCTAGCAGCGAACAGAGCACAGATACGCAGTATTTT.

This clonotype was seen a handful of times. The chain recombines TRBV29-1 with TRBJ2-2, with TRBD1 identical over 8 bases. The CDR3 has 15 residues. The junction had 11 bases not matched to a gene; V was cut back by 7 bases and J by 4 bases. The germline CDR1 and CDR2 sequences are SQVTM and ANQGSEA. The CDR3 region is CSAGGQGAGTGELFF. DNA of the CDR3: TGCAGCGCAGGGGGGCAGGGGGCTGGCACCGGGGAGCTGTTTTTT.

J is TRBJ2-1 and V is TRBV20-1; D ambiguous. CDR3 length equals 14 residues. Germline CDR1 and CDR2: DFQATT and SNEGSKA (reference sequence). V lost 2 bases and J lost 12, with 20 bases in between. For the CDR3, the DNA is TGCAGTGCTAGACGGCCCGGAACTTGGGATGGGCAGTTCTTC. Protein sequence: CSARRPGTWDGQFF.

The chain employs TRBV7-6 and TRBJ2-3, with 10 bases fitting TRBD2. The CDR3 is 15 amino acids. The trim removed 2 bases at V and 2 bases at J, leaving 1 base unmatched. Germline-derived CDR1 and CDR2 are SGHVS and FNYEAQ. DNA of the CDR3: TGTGCCAGCAGCTTAAGCGGGGGGGCCACAGATACGCAGTATTTT. Residues: CASSLSGGATDTQYF.

The rearrangement uses TRBV5-1 and TRBJ2-5; TRBD2 aligns across 12 bases. Germline V gene sequence: CDR1 SGHRS, CDR2 YFSETQ. CDR3 length: 16 residues. After removal of 0 bases from V and 5 bases from J, the junction contained 5 bases not matched to a gene. The CDR3 is CASSLGLAGGAETQYF. As DNA, the CDR3 is TGCGCCAGCAGCTTGGGCCTAGCGGGGGGGGCTGAGACCCAGTACTTC.

This clonotype was observed a handful of times. This chain uses TRBV15 with TRBJ1-4, with no clear D. The ends were cut back, 8 bases at V and 5 bases at J, with 18 bases in the middle. The CDR3 totals 15 residues. Germline CDR1 reads LNHNV; CDR2 reads YYDKDF (reference sequence). DNA for the CDR3: TGTGCCACCGCCCCACGGACTCTTGGGAATGAAAAACTGTTTTTT. Protein: CATAPRTLGNEKLFF.

The V gene is TRBV10-3, the J gene TRBJ2-5, with D unresolved. The V gene lost 2 bases and the J gene lost 2 bases, with 12 bases spanning the gap. In germline, CDR1 is ENHRY, CDR2 SYGVKD. The CDR3 spans 15 residues. CDR3 residues: CAISESSGQQETQYF. CDR3 sequence (DNA): TGTGCCATCAGTGAGAGCTCCGGGCAGCAAGAGACCCAGTACTTC.

This clonotype showed up just a few times. The CDR3 protein is CASSSADRRYEQYF. The CDR3, as DNA: TGTGCCAGCAGCTCTGCTGACAGGAGGTACGAGCAGTACTTC. This chain joins TRBV7-2 and TRBJ2-7, with D tentatively TRBD1 (6 bases). CDR3 length: 14 residues. The germline V gene encodes CDR1 SGHTA and CDR2 FQGNSA. V lost 4 bases and J 4 bases, leaving 14 bases between the germline ends.

The chain combines TRBV2 with TRBJ2-3; 8 nucleotides match TRBD2. This CDR3 spans 14 amino acids. The J segment lost 3 bases and the V segment lost 7 bases, leaving 6 bases of the junction unmatched. Germline V gene sequence: CDR1 SNHLY, CDR2 FYNNEI. The CDR3 nucleotides are TGTGCCAGCAAGACTAGCGTCGGGACAGATACGCAGTATTTT. It encodes CASKTSVGTDTQYF.

This clonotype has only a few counts. The V and J genes are TRBV6-1 and TRBJ1-6, with 7 bases lining up with TRBD1. V dropped 3 bases and J dropped 2; count of bases not matched to a gene: 7. Germline V gene sequence: CDR1 MNHNS, CDR2 SASEGT. The CDR3 consists of 17 residues. The CDR3 is CASSDSWTGTYNSPLHF. CDR3 in DNA: TGTGCCAGCAGTGATTCCTGGACAGGAACCTATAATTCACCCCTCCACTTT.

This clonotype has just a few counts. This chain connects TRBV20-1 to TRBJ1-6; a possible D gene is TRBD1 (5 bases). The CDR3 spans 13 residues. The V and J ends lost 2 bases and 8 bases respectively, with 10 bases between them. Germline CDR1 and CDR2: DFQATT and SNEGSKA (reference sequence). The CDR3 region has the DNA TGCAGTGCTAGACAGGGCCGGGATTCACCCCTCCACTTT. It specifies CSARQGRDSPLHF.

This clonotype has a handful of counts. CDR3 nucleotides: TGCAGTGCTTCCTCCAGGACGATGAACACTGAAGCTTTCTTT. Protein: CSASSRTMNTEAFF. The J gene is TRBJ1-1, the V gene TRBV20-1, with D uncertain. Germline V gene data show CDR1 as DFQATT and CDR2 as SNEGSKA (reference sequence). V lost 5 bases and J 0 bases, leaving 13 bases between the germline ends. The CDR3 has 14 amino acids.